This T cell receptor beta chain was sequenced in a study of beta chain features in type 1 diabetes. Trimming removed 3 bases from V and 7 bases from J, with 7 bases in between. Germline V gene sequence: CDR1 MNHEY, CDR2 SMNVEV (reference sequence). The CDR3 is 12 residues long. In its sample, this clone was seen a few times. Isolated RNA was reverse transcribed in full, so expressed TCRB transcripts were sequenced. Repertoires were generated with immunoSEQ multiplex PCR, while TCRdb's copy carries only in-frame clones and drops some. Of over 15,000 clones listed, approximately 50% are singletons. CD4+ cells of the naive, central memory, regulatory and stem cell-like memory types were sorted via CD45RO/CCR7/CD25/CD127/CD95/CD27.

Material for sequencing was stem cell memory CD4+ T cells from blood. V and J are TRBV27 and TRBJ2-1; D perhaps matches TRBD2 (6 bases). This receptor was obtained from a woman under 30 in good health. The CDR3 DNA follows: TGTGCCAGCAGTTTGCGGGGTAATGAGCAGTTCTTC. Translation gives CASSLRGNEQFF.